One and the same sample provided the 15 T cell receptor beta chains below, sequenced in a study of patients and donors after allogeneic stem cell transplantation. TCRdb re-called the RT-PCR reads with MiXCR, one entry per CDR3 protein. Of 45,000 to 65,000 distinct CDR3 sequences listed, roughly 15% are singletons. The source material was blood, either unsorted or a sorted T cell fraction (not recorded which). The origin of the receptors is a human donor who was either an allogeneic HSCT recipient or a stem cell or donor lymphocyte infusion donor (not recorded which). It is not recorded whose cells these are; they may come from a transplant donor.

This clonotype was picked up many times. The V gene is TRBV27, the J gene TRBJ1-2, with a possible D match to TRBD1 (6 bases). V dropped 8 bases and J dropped 4 bases, with 17 bases sitting between them. The CDR3 consists of 14 residues. Germline-derived CDR1 and CDR2 are MNHEY and SMNVEV (reference sequence). The CDR3 region has the DNA TGTGCCAGCTTTAGTTACAGGGTCGGCTATGGCTACACCTTC. Its protein product is CASFSYRVGYGYTF.

The sample holds many counts of this clonotype. The chain carries TRBV20-1 and TRBJ1-5; tentatively, D is TRBD1 (6 bases). The germline V and J ends were trimmed by 5 bases and 4 bases, with 18 bases remaining between them. This CDR3 has 15 amino acids. Germline CDR1 and CDR2: DFQATT and SNEGSKA (reference sequence). CDR3 DNA sequence: TGCAGTGCTCGAGGGGGTAACTCGGTTAATCAGCCCCAGCATTTT. It yields the protein CSARGGNSVNQPQHF.

This clonotype was recorded many times. V is TRBV20-1 and J is TRBJ2-7; D unresolved. V lost 1 base and J 5 bases, leaving 12 bases between the germline ends. Germline V gene sequence: CDR1 DFQATT, CDR2 SNEGSKA (reference sequence). The CDR3 spans 13 residues. In DNA form, the CDR3 reads TGCAGTGCTAGAGGGGCCTGGTTCAACGAGCAGTACTTC. Protein sequence: CSARGAWFNEQYF.

Ten or more counts support this clonotype. CDR3 residues: CASTPWGANEAFF. DNA for the CDR3: TGCGCCAGCACCCCATGGGGGGCTAATGAAGCTTTCTTT. V and J are TRBV5-1 and TRBJ1-1; perhaps TRBD1 as D (6 bases). The CDR3 length is 13 residues. The germline V gene encodes CDR1 SGHRS and CDR2 YFSETQ. Trimming shortened V by 6 bases and J by 7 bases, and 16 bases separated the two germline ends.

This clonotype was counted many times. The gene calls are TRBV5-5 and TRBJ1-2, with D unclear. The CDR3 has 14 residues. The germline CDR1 and CDR2 sequences are SGHKS and YYEKEE (reference sequence). V was cut by 3 bases and J by 4 bases, with 13 bases left in between. CDR3 DNA sequence: TGTGCCAGCAGCTGGGAAACTCGAGGCTATGGCTACACCTTC. This translates into CASSWETRGYGYTF.

The chain links TRBV3-1 to TRBJ2-3; D gene unclear. CDR3 length: 13 residues. Germline CDR1 reads LGHDT; CDR2 reads YNNKEL (reference sequence). With 0 bases removed from V and 4 bases from J, the gap between germline ends came to 5 bases. CDR3 loop: CASSQEVPDTQYF. The CDR3, as DNA: TGTGCCAGCAGCCAAGAGGTCCCAGATACGCAGTATTTT.

This clonotype was counted only a few times. V gene TRBV27 combines with J gene TRBJ2-1; 14 bases fit TRBD2. Germline values: CDR1 MNHEY, CDR2 SMNVEV (reference sequence). The CDR3 is 15 amino acids. Trimming cost V 3 bases and J 8 bases; bases outside gene matches: 3. The CDR3 DNA is TGTGCCAGCAGTTTCGGGACTAGCGGGAGTTATGAGCAGTTCTTC. Translated: CASSFGTSGSYEQFF.

The genes are TRBV12-3 or TRBV12-4 and TRBJ2-7; TRBD2 aligns across 8 bases. This CDR3 comprises 15 residues. The ends lost 1 base at V and 2 bases at J; junction bases unmatched: 4. CDR3 in DNA: TGTGCCAGCAGTTTAGAGGGACTAGGGGCCTACGAGCAGTACTTC. Translated, it gives CASSLEGLGAYEQYF.

This sequence joins TRBV15 and TRBJ2-7, with TRBD1 matching over 9 bases. V lost 6 bases to trimming and J lost 4 bases; unmatched junction nucleotides: 10. This CDR3 comprises 15 residues. CDR1 is LNHNV, CDR2 YYDKDF, per germline (reference sequence). This chain's CDR3 is CATRETGGPLYEQYF. Here the CDR3 DNA reads TGTGCCACCAGAGAGACAGGGGGACCCCTTTACGAGCAGTACTTC.

The genes are TRBV27 and TRBJ1-5; D gene unclear. This CDR3 contains 15 residues. V lost 0 bases to trimming and J lost 4 bases, with 10 bases between them. CDR1 is MNHEY and CDR2 is SMNVEV in the germline V gene (reference sequence). The CDR3 nucleotides read TGTGCCAGCAGTTTATCGCGGGGTTTGAATCAGCCCCAGCATTTT. Translated, it gives CASSLSRGLNQPQHF.

This clonotype has only a few counts. The chain links TRBV7-9 to TRBJ2-1; 9 nucleotides agree with TRBD1. The CDR3 consists of 16 residues. The V gene end was trimmed by 1 base and the J gene end by 2 bases; junction bases not matched to a gene: 3. Per germline, CDR1 SEHNR and CDR2 FQNEAQ (reference sequence). The CDR3 sequence is CASSLGTGEAYNEQFF. CDR3 DNA: TGTGCCAGCAGCTTAGGGACAGGGGAAGCCTACAATGAGCAGTTCTTC.

The genes are TRBV5-5 and TRBJ1-1; D is undetermined. CDR3 length: 17 amino acids. The germline gives CDR1 SGHKS, CDR2 YYEKEE (reference sequence). Trimming stripped 4 bases from V and 2 bases from J, with 21 bases between. The CDR3 loop reads CASSIPDRLPLNTEAFF. The CDR3 nucleotides are TGTGCCAGCAGCATACCCGATCGGCTACCTCTTAACACTGAAGCTTTCTTT.

This clonotype was picked up many times. The J gene is TRBJ1-1, the V gene TRBV10-3; D is ambiguous. The germline V gene has CDR1 ENHRY and CDR2 SYGVKD. The CDR3 runs to 17 residues. V was trimmed by 0 bases and J by 1 base, leaving 15 bases between them. CDR3 sequence reads: CAISESILIKRNTEAFF. The CDR3, as DNA: TGTGCCATCAGTGAGTCGATACTAATTAAAAGGAACACTGAAGCTTTCTTT.

This clonotype appeared many times. The genes are TRBV6-5 and TRBJ1-1; D is unclear. The CDR3 is 11 residues long. V was clipped by 2 bases and J by 11 bases, with 9 bases between them. The germline V gene encodes CDR1 MNHEY and CDR2 SVGAGI. The CDR3 spells CASSYGPLAFF. Written as DNA, the CDR3 is TGTGCCAGCAGTTACGGCCCCCTCGCTTTCTTT.

In this sample, this clonotype turned up many times. The rearrangement links TRBV5-1 to TRBJ1-2; D is unresolved. Trimming removed 0 bases at V and 4 bases at J, with 13 bases between. Per the germline V gene, CDR1 is SGHRS and CDR2 is YFSETQ. The CDR3 covers 15 residues. The DNA for the CDR3 is TGCGCCAGCAGCTTGGAGCTCCCAGGCGCCTATGGCTACACCTTC. Its protein is CASSLELPGAYGYTF.